A single sample is the source of the 18 T cell receptor beta chains below, sequenced in a study of cytomegalovirus exposure and HLA in healthy donors. The primer mix had 60 Vbeta and 13 Jbeta primers. This table comes from immunoSEQ multiplex PCR, and its TCRdb copy is limited to in-frame clones, with some not included. The sample has about 140,000 clones, around 73% seen once; the top ten hold roughly 1.6%. Input material: PBMCs. All receptors derive from a female donor in good health and CMV-seronegative.

The rearrangement links TRBV2 to TRBJ2-1; unclear D gene. The V end lost 1 base, the J end lost 5 bases, and 3 bases lay between the germline ends. CDR3 size: 12 residues. The germline CDR1 and CDR2 sequences are SNHLY and FYNNEI. The CDR3 here is CASSEDNNEQFF. The CDR3 DNA reads as TGTGCCAGCAGTGAAGACAACAATGAGCAGTTCTTC. The full variable domain, in which reference TRBV2 and TRBJ2-1 provide the parts outside the CDR3, is EPEVTQTPSHQVTQMGQEVILRCVPISNHLYFYWYRQILGQKVEFLVSFYNNEISEKSEIFDDQFSVERPDGSNFTLKIRSTKLEDSAMYFCASSEDNNEQFFGPGTRLTVL.

The chain uses TRBV19 and TRBJ1-1; 8 nucleotides match TRBD1. Germline V gene lookup returns CDR1 LNHDA and CDR2 SQIVND (reference sequence). This CDR3 spans 12 amino acids. J gave up 8 bases and V 6 bases, and 5 bases lay outside the gene matches. The CDR3 spells CASSPRTGEAFF. The CDR3 nucleotides are TGTGCCAGTAGCCCCAGGACAGGGGAAGCTTTCTTT.

The chain couples TRBV19 to TRBJ2-7; TRBD1 aligns across 9 bases. The CDR3 covers 15 residues. V gave up 8 bases and J gave up 4 bases; unmatched junction bases: 12. In germline, CDR1 is LNHDA, CDR2 SQIVND (reference sequence). The CDR3 coding sequence is TGTGCCAGTCGTGCCCCGGGACAGGGTGGGTACGAGCAGTACTTC. Protein sequence: CASRAPGQGGYEQYF.

The V gene is TRBV5-1, the J gene TRBJ2-4, with no clear D. The V and J ends lost 4 bases and 10 bases respectively, with 24 bases between them. The germline V gene encodes CDR1 SGHRS and CDR2 YFSETQ. CDR3 length: 16 amino acids. In nucleotides, the CDR3 is TGCGCCAGCAGCCCCGGGTCTCTCCCCAAAGGCGGTATTCAGTACTTC. Its translation is CASSPGSLPKGGIQYF.

The chain is built from TRBV5-1 and TRBJ1-2, with 9 bases fitting TRBD1. Germline V lookup: CDR1 SGHRS, CDR2 YFSETQ. The CDR3 loop spans 13 amino acids. With 4 bases clipped from V and 10 bases from J, the junction kept 8 bases outside the gene matches. The CDR3 spells CASSPGRTGDYTF. In DNA form, the CDR3 reads TGCGCCAGCAGCCCGGGGAGGACAGGGGACTACACCTTC.

The CDR3 nucleotides read TGTGCCAGCATCTCACGGCGGGACAGGGACGGCAATCAGCCCCAGCATTTT. Encoded protein: CASISRRDRDGNQPQHF. V usage is TRBV7-9 and J usage is TRBJ1-5; 9 positions agree with TRBD1. The trim removed 7 bases at V and 2 bases at J, leaving 12 bases unmatched. The CDR3 sequence is 17 residues long. Germline V lookup: CDR1 SEHNR, CDR2 FQNEAQ (reference sequence).

This clone has only a few counts. This rearrangement joins TRBV9 to TRBJ1-1; 9 nucleotides agree with TRBD1. Germline lookup yields CDR1 SGDLS and CDR2 YYNGEE. The J segment lost 5 bases and the V segment lost 5 bases, leaving 4 bases of the junction unmatched. This CDR3 region has 13 residues. The CDR3 sequence is CASRGQGGTEAFF. CDR3 coding DNA: TGTGCCAGCAGGGGACAGGGAGGGACTGAAGCTTTCTTT. Full variable domain (rest looked up from reference TRBV9 and TRBJ1-1): DSGVTQTPKHLITATGQRVTLRCSPRSGDLSVYWYQQSLDQGLQFLIQYYNGEERAKGNILERFSAQQFPDLHSELNLSSLELGDSALYFCASRGQGGTEAFFGQGTRLTVV.

J is TRBJ2-2 and V is TRBV28, with D possibly being TRBD1 (5 bases). CDR1 is MDHEN and CDR2 is SYDVKM in the germline V gene. Trimming pared 10 bases from V and 4 bases from J, leaving 16 bases between. The CDR3 loop spans 14 amino acids. The CDR3 DNA reads as TGTGCCACTAAGGGCAGGGATGGCACCGGGGAGCTGTTTTTT. Its protein product is CATKGRDGTGELFF.

The chain couples TRBV9 to TRBJ2-1, with a weak D call TRBD1 (7 bases). Germline V gene data show CDR1 as SGDLS and CDR2 as YYNGEE. The CDR3 extends over 16 amino acids. With 0 bases removed from V and 2 bases from J, the gap between germline ends came to 12 bases. The CDR3 loop reads CASSVGGGTAYNEQFF. Here the CDR3 DNA reads TGTGCCAGCAGCGTAGGGGGCGGGACAGCCTACAATGAGCAGTTCTTC.

The V gene is TRBV9, the J gene TRBJ1-2, with D perhaps TRBD1 (5 bases). This CDR3 spans 15 amino acids. V lost 2 bases, J lost 6 bases, and 17 bases lay in between. The germline gives CDR1 SGDLS, CDR2 YYNGEE. This CDR3 reads CASSVGGLPSHGYTF. The DNA for the CDR3 is TGTGCCAGCAGCGTTGGGGGGTTACCGTCTCATGGCTACACCTTC.

In the case of this clone: One end of the junction is discordant with germline, which a read error may explain. The rearrangement joins TRBV6-1 to TRBJ2-5; TRBD2 matches at 12 bases. This CDR3 contains 14 residues. Germline V gene data show CDR1 as MNHNS and CDR2 as SASEGT. The CDR3 loop reads CAGRLAGEWETQYF. CDR3 DNA: TGTGCCGGCAGACTAGCGGGGGAGTGGGAGACCCAGTACTTC.

CDR3 sequence (DNA): TGTGCCAGCAGCTTGGCAGGGGCCCCGAACACTGAAGCTTTCTTT. Residues: CASSLAGAPNTEAFF. The gene calls are TRBV7-9 and TRBJ1-1; D is possibly TRBD1 (6 bases). Per the germline V gene, CDR1 is SEHNR and CDR2 is FQNEAQ (reference sequence). The CDR3 runs to 15 residues. The V and J ends lost 3 bases and 1 base respectively, with 12 bases between them.

The V and J genes are TRBV14 and TRBJ2-1; perhaps TRBD1 as D (5 bases). CDR3 length: 13 residues. V was cut by 4 bases and J by 8 bases, with 12 bases left in between. The germline V gene has CDR1 SGHDN and CDR2 FVKESK. The CDR3: CASSPSDSDEQFF. The CDR3 DNA is TGTGCCAGCAGCCCATCAGACAGTGATGAGCAGTTCTTC.

A word on this clone: The junction differs from germline at one of its ends, possibly a read error. The chain employs TRBV7-9 and TRBJ2-7; D not resolved. Per germline, CDR1 SEHNR and CDR2 FQNEAQ (reference sequence). This CDR3 has 12 residues. The CDR3 DNA reads TGTTCCAGCACCCCGTCCGGCTACGAGCAGTACTTC. It specifies CSSTPSGYEQYF.

The rearrangement uses TRBV6-5 and TRBJ2-1, with 8 bases matching TRBD1. The CDR3 contains 16 residues. Trimming removed 2 bases from V and 1 base from J; junction bases left unmatched: 4. Germline CDR1 is MNHEY and CDR2 is SVGAGI. CDR3 DNA: TGTGCCAGCAGTTACCAGGACAGGGTGTCCTACAATGAGCAGTTCTTC. Translation: CASSYQDRVSYNEQFF.

The V call is TRBV4-1, the J call TRBJ2-7, with 11 bases aligning to TRBD1. V lost 1 base and J lost 4; bases outside the gene matches: 6. The germline gives CDR1 MGHRA, CDR2 YSYEKL. The CDR3 has 16 amino acids. The CDR3 nucleotides are TGCGCCAGCAGCCAAGCCCCGGACAGGGGGCAATACGAGCAGTACTTC. Translating it yields CASSQAPDRGQYEQYF.

This chain connects TRBV5-5 to TRBJ1-3, with D perhaps matching TRBD1 (5 bases). The CDR3 has 17 amino acids. Trimming cost V 3 bases and J 0 bases, with 16 bases left between them. From germline, CDR1 is SGHKS and CDR2 YYEKEE (reference sequence). The CDR3 DNA reads TGTGCCAGCAGCTATGGGCTCCAGGGTACCTCTGGAAACACCATATATTTT. Protein: CASSYGLQGTSGNTIYF.

The V call is TRBV4-2, the J call TRBJ2-7; possibly TRBD2 for D (6 bases). The V gene's germline CDR1 is LGHNA and CDR2 YNFKEQ. Trimming cost V 5 bases and J 2 bases, with 16 bases left between them. CDR3 length: 15 residues. The CDR3 DNA follows: TGTGCCAGCAGCGTATCTAGCGAAGGGCCCTACGAGCAGTACTTC. Its translation: CASSVSSEGPYEQYF.